This TCR beta chain appears in the sequencing data of a study of radiotherapy plus CTLA-4 blockade in lung cancer. Study context: Disease control was seen in 30% to 35% of patients, objective responses in roughly 19%.

General study results and limits: In blood, after radiotherapy plus ipilimumab, tumor-derived TCR clones expanded. With interferon-beta, early dynamics of blood T cell clones were reported to best predict response.

V was cut by 0 bases and J by 8 bases, with 14 bases left in between. The germline CDR1 and CDR2 sequences are MNHNS and SASEGT. The CDR3 is made up of 15 amino acids. In regard to this clone: Its antigen is unknown.

Chemo-refractory metastatic non-small-cell lung cancer patients underwent focal radiation alongside CTLA-4 blockade with ipilimumab. Clones were read by immunoSEQ multiplex PCR, and TCRdb kept only the in-frame ones, dropping some. The repertoire holds just under 60,000 clones, with 72% as singletons. This TCR was recovered from a human donor with non-small cell lung cancer whose response to radiotherapy plus ipilimumab could not be evaluated. The sequencing here drew on peripheral blood, taken from a patient treated with radiotherapy plus ipilimumab. The chain couples TRBV6-1 to TRBJ1-5; tentative D call: TRBD1 (6 bases). DNA for the CDR3: TGTGCCAGCAGTGAAGCGGGGGGGGCAGGGGAGCCCCAGCATTTT. It translates to CASSEAGGAGEPQHF.